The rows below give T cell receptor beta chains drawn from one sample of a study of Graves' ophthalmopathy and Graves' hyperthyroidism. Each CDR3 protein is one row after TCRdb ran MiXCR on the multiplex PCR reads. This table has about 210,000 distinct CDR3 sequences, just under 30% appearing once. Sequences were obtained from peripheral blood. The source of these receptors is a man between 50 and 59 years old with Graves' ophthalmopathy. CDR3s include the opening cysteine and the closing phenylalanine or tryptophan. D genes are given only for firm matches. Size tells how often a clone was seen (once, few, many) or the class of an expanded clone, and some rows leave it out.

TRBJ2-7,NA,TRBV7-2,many,CASSLVGGTYEQYF,TGTGCCAGCAGCTTAGTGGGCGGAACCTACGAGCAGTACTTC
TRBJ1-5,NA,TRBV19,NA,CASSKGWGNQPQHF,TGTGCCAGTAGTAAGGGATGGGGCAATCAGCCCCAGCATTTT
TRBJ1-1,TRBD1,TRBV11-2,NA,CASSRRQGNTEAFF,TGTGCCAGCAGCAGGCGACAGGGGAACACTGAAGCTTTCTTT
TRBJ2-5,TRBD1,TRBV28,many,CASSTLQLRDRGGVTRLGTQYF,TGTGCCAGCAGTACCCTACAGCTCCGGGACAGGGGAGGAGTGACTCGGCTCGGGACCCAGTACTTC
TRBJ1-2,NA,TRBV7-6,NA,CASSAAGAGQRYTF,TGTGCCAGCAGCGCCGCCGGGGCTGGCCAACGCTACACCTTC
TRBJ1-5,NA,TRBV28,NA,CASSKGHRRGNQPQHF,TGTGCCAGCAGTAAAGGCCATCGCAGGGGTAATCAGCCCCAGCATTTT
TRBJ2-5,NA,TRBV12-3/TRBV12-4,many,CASSLGPGGQETQYF,TGTGCCAGCAGTTTAGGGCCAGGCGGTCAAGAGACCCAGTACTTC
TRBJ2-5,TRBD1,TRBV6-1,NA,CASSAGQGGLETQYF,TGTGCCAGCAGTGCAGGACAGGGAGGTTTAGAGACCCAGTACTTC
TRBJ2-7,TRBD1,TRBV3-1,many,CASSFPGQGSGEQYF,TGTGCCAGCAGCTTCCCGGGACAGGGGAGCGGCGAGCAGTACTTC
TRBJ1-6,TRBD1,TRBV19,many,CASSDTGGNSPLHF,TGTGCCAGTAGCGATACAGGGGGCAATTCACCCCTCCACTTT
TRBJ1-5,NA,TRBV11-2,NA,CASSLKADNTSNQPQHF,TGTGCCAGCAGCTTAAAGGCAGACAATACTAGCAATCAGCCCCAGCATTTT
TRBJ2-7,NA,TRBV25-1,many,CASSDTRVGSYEQYF,TGTGCCAGCAGTGACACTAGAGTCGGGTCCTACGAGCAGTACTTC
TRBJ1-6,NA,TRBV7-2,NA,CASSLTGMNSPLHF,TGTGCCAGCAGCTTAACAGGGATGAATTCACCCCTCCACTTT
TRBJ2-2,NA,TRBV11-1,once,CASSFGTASSGGGELFF,TGTGCCAGCAGCTTCGGGACAGCCAGTAGCGGAGGAGGGGAGCTGTTTTTT
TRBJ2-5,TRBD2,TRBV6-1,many,CASSELAGDQETQYF,TGTGCCAGCAGTGAACTAGCGGGGGATCAAGAGACCCAGTACTTC
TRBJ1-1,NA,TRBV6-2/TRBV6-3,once,CASQARGGAFF,TGTGCCAGCCAAGCCCGAGGGGGAGCTTTCTTT
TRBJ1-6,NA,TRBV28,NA,CASSLFAGSPLHF,TGTGCCAGCAGTTTATTTGCAGGGTCCCCCCTCCACTTT
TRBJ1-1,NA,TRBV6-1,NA,CASSQGTVNTEAFF,TGTGCCAGCAGTCAAGGCACAGTCAACACTGAAGCTTTCTTT
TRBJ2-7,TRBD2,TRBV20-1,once,CSAPGTSGSGRQYF,TGCAGTGCTCCTGGGACTAGCGGGAGTGGTCGGCAGTACTTC
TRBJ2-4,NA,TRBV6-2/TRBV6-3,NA,CASSGPGPRGAGNIQYF,TGTGCCAGCAGTGGTCCGGGTCCGAGGGGGGCAGGGAACATTCAGTACTTC
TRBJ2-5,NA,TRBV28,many,CASSPRTTGETQYF,TGTGCCAGCAGCCCCCGTACAACAGGGGAGACCCAGTACTTC
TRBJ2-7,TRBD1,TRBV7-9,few,CASSLTRQGAYEQYF,TGTGCCAGCAGCCTGACTCGACAGGGGGCCTACGAGCAGTACTTC
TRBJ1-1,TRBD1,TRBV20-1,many,CSVQDRGSGTEAFF,TGCAGTGTTCAGGACAGGGGATCGGGCACTGAAGCTTTCTTT
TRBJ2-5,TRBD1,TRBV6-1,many,CASTETGAVETQYF,TGTGCCAGCACCGAGACAGGGGCTGTGGAGACCCAGTACTTC
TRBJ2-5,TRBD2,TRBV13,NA,CASSPRARFVLRLAGGKQETQYF,TGTGCCAGCAGCCCTAGAGCTAGGTTTGTCCTTAGACTAGCGGGAGGAAAACAAGAGACCCAGTACTTC
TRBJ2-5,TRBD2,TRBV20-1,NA,CSASLAGAWETQYF,TGCAGTGCTAGCCTAGCGGGAGCGTGGGAGACCCAGTACTTC
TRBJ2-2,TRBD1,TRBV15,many,CATSRAGTGTGELFF,TGTGCCACCAGCAGAGCAGGGACAGGCACCGGGGAGCTGTTTTTT
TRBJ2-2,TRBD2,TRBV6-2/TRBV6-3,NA,CASSPLVLAGGPGDTGELFF,TGTGCCAGCAGTCCCTTAGTTCTAGCGGGGGGGCCGGGGGACACCGGGGAGCTGTTTTTT